The 13 T cell receptor beta chains reported below all come from one sample, sequenced in a study of blood T cells in healthy people across ages. Through a sample-barcoded 5' primer and a J-beta primer mix, a second PCR was run for roughly 6 to 12 cycles. TCRdb called the 5' RACE reads again in MiXCR, with one record for every CDR3 protein. The sample lists roughly 1,500,000 distinct CDR3 sequences; roughly 32% were seen once. Sequencing was carried out using blood. The receptors here all came from a woman younger than 45 in good health.

This clonotype has just a few counts. This chain connects TRBV28 to TRBJ2-7; D not certain. The CDR3 has 16 amino acids. The V end lost 6 bases, the J end lost 0 bases, and 18 bases lay between the germline ends. Germline-derived CDR1 and CDR2 are MDHEN and SYDVKM. CDR3 residues: CASSLGPSSSSYEQYF. CDR3 bases: TGTGCCAGCAGCCTCGGACCTTCTTCTAGCTCCTACGAGCAGTACTTC.

V gene TRBV7-9 combines with J gene TRBJ2-1; D perhaps matches TRBD1 (5 bases). Deletions cut 5 bases from V and 3 bases from J, with 17 bases between. The CDR3 loop spans 16 amino acids. Germline CDR1 and CDR2: SEHNR and FQNEAQ (reference sequence). Here the CDR3 DNA reads TGTGCCAGCAGCCTGGGGCGACTCTGGATCTACAATGAGCAGTTCTTC. Translation: CASSLGRLWIYNEQFF.

A few counts support this clonotype. The V call is TRBV7-9, the J call TRBJ2-1; D call uncertain. Deletions cut 2 bases from V and 6 bases from J, with 11 bases between. Germline V gene lookup returns CDR1 SEHNR and CDR2 FQNEAQ (reference sequence). The CDR3 loop spans 14 amino acids. CDR3 protein: CASSLRLPPNEQFF. As DNA, the CDR3 is TGTGCCAGCAGCTTAAGGTTACCCCCCAATGAGCAGTTCTTC.

This clonotype appeared many times. The V and J genes are TRBV7-2 and TRBJ2-7; the match to TRBD2 covers 9 bases. The CDR3 has 14 amino acids. Germline CDR1 and CDR2: SGHTA and FQGNSA. Trimming cost V 1 base and J 6 bases; bases outside gene matches: 4. Written as DNA, the CDR3 is TGTGCCAGCAGCTTAGGACTAGCGGTTGGCGAGCAGTACTTC. Translating gives CASSLGLAVGEQYF.

This clonotype has a handful of counts. This chain joins TRBV11-2 and TRBJ2-5; 7 positions match TRBD2. Germline CDR1 is SGHAT and CDR2 is FQNNGV. This CDR3 region has 14 residues. V gave up 0 bases and J gave up 7 bases; unmatched junction bases: 5. DNA for the CDR3: TGTGCCAGCAGCTTAGATCAAGTAGCGGGGACCCAGTACTTC. Its protein is CASSLDQVAGTQYF.

In its sample, this clonotype was seen a few times. The chain recombines TRBV2 with TRBJ2-3, with D possibly being TRBD2 (6 bases). The CDR3 runs to 16 residues. CDR1 and CDR2 (germline): SNHLY, FYNNEI. Trimming shortened V by 2 bases and J by 2 bases, and 14 bases separated the two germline ends. CDR3 amino acids: CASSEMLDYPTDTQYF. Written as DNA, the CDR3 is TGTGCCAGCAGTGAAATGTTGGACTACCCCACAGATACGCAGTATTTT.

The rearrangement uses TRBV3-1 and TRBJ1-1, with D unresolved. CDR1 is LGHDT and CDR2 is YNNKEL in the germline V gene (reference sequence). The length of the CDR3 is 12 residues. Trimming cost V 6 bases and J 8 bases, with 13 bases left between them. CDR3 amino acids: CASSSGRGEAFF. CDR3 bases: TGTGCCAGCAGTTCGGGCCGAGGCGAAGCTTTCTTT.

This clonotype occurred many times. CDR3 loop: CASSQDWGENPPHGYTF. The CDR3 region has the DNA TGCGCCAGCAGCCAAGATTGGGGAGAGAACCCCCCACATGGCTACACCTTC. The V call is TRBV4-1, the J call TRBJ1-2, with no clear D. The CDR3 totals 17 residues. The V end was cut by 0 bases, the J end by 6 bases, with 20 bases between. The germline V gene encodes CDR1 MGHRA and CDR2 YSYEKL.

This clonotype showed up just a few times. The V call is TRBV29-1, the J call TRBJ2-3; unclear D gene. V dropped 4 bases and J dropped 3 bases, with 8 bases sitting between them. The germline CDR1 and CDR2 sequences are SQVTM and ANQGSEA. The CDR3 spans 12 residues. The CDR3: CSVGLRTDTQYF. CDR3 bases: TGCAGCGTTGGGCTGAGAACAGATACGCAGTATTTT.

The J gene is TRBJ2-7, the V gene TRBV7-6, with D perhaps TRBD1 or TRBD2 (5 bases each). Germline V gives CDR1 SGHVS, CDR2 FNYEAQ. The CDR3 is 16 amino acids. Trimming shortened V by 1 base and J by 3 bases, and 16 bases separated the two germline ends. Here the CDR3 reads CASSLGRGLGVYEQYF. The CDR3 nucleotides are TGTGCCAGCAGCTTAGGCCGGGGCCTAGGAGTCTACGAGCAGTACTTC.

The chain has TRBV3-1 and TRBJ2-5; TRBD1 might be the D (6 bases). This CDR3 comprises 12 residues. Germline loops: CDR1 LGHDT, CDR2 YNNKEL (reference sequence). Trimming shortened V by 8 bases and J by 7 bases, and 14 bases separated the two germline ends. The CDR3 protein is CASARTEGTQYF. Written as DNA, the CDR3 is TGTGCCAGCGCCCGGACAGAAGGGACCCAGTACTTC.

As regards this clonotype: A read error may explain this, as a much larger clone is one base away. The CDR3 is CASSAGTGSNEQYF. The CDR3 coding sequence is TGCGCCAGCAGCGCCGGGACAGGGTCTAACGAGCAGTACTTC. The chain couples TRBV5-1 to TRBJ2-7, with TRBD1 identical over 9 bases. This CDR3 has 14 residues. Germline V lookup: CDR1 SGHRS, CDR2 YFSETQ. After removal of 4 bases from V and 5 bases from J, the junction contained 7 bases not matched to a gene.

V and J are TRBV20-1 and TRBJ2-7, with TRBD2 matching 12 bases. The CDR3 is made up of 14 amino acids. From germline, CDR1 is DFQATT and CDR2 SNEGSKA (reference sequence). V lost 5 bases, J lost 2 bases, and 4 bases stayed unmatched. CDR3 loop: CSAPPSGRAYEQYF. In DNA form, the CDR3 reads TGCAGTGCTCCCCCTAGCGGGAGGGCCTACGAGCAGTACTTC.